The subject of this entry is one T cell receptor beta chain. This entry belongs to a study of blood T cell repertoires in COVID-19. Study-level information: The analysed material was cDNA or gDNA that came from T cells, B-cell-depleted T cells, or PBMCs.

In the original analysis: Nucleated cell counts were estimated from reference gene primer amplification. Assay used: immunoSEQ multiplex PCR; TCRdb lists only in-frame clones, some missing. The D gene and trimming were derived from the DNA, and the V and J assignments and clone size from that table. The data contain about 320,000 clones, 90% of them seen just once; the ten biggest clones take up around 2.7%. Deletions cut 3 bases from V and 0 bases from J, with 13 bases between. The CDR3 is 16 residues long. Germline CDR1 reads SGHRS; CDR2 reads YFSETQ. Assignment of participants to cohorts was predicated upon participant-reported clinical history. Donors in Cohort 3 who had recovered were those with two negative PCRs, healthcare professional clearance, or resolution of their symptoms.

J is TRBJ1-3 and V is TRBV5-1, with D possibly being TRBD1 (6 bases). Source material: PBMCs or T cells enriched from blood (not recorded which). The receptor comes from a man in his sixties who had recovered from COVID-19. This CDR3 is CASSSTGTISGNTIYF. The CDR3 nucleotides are TGCGCCAGCAGCTCTACAGGGACGATCTCTGGAAACACCATATATTTT.